This T cell receptor beta chain was identified in a study of control samples from healthy donors and cancer patients. CDR1 is ENHRY and CDR2 is SYGVKD in the germline V gene. CDR3 size: 13 residues. V lost 11 bases and J lost 1; bases outside the gene matches: 6. Profiled with immunoSEQ multiplex PCR; TCRdb holds only in-frame clones, not every one. Of approximately 170,000 clones in the sample, more than 85% were seen once. The receptor's source is a young woman in good health. Sequenced input: blood. The chain uses TRBV10-3 and TRBJ1-1, with 8 positions matching TRBD1. The CDR3 sequence: CAVSGTGNTEAFF. The CDR3 DNA sequence: TGTGCCGTCTCCGGGACAGGGAACACTGAAGCTTTCTTT.